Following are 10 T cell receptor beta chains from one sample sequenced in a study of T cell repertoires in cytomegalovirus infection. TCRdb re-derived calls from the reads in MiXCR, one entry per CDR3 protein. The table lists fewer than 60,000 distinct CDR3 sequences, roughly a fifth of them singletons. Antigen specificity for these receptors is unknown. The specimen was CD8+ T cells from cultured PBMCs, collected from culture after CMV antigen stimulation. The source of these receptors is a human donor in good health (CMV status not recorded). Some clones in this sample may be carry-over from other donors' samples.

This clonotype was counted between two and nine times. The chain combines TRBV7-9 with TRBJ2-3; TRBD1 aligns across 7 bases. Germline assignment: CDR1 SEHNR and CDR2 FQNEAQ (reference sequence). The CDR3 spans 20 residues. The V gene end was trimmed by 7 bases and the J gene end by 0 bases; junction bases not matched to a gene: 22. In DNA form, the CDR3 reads TGTGCCAGCACCTCCCGAGGGGGCCAGGATCTTCGCGCTAGCACAGATACGCAGTATTTT. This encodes CASTSRGGQDLRASTDTQYF.

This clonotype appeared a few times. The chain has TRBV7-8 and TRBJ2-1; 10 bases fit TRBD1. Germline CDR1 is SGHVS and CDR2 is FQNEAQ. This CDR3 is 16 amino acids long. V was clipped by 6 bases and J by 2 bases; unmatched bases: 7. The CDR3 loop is CASSPAGTGAYNEQFF. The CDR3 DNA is TGTGCCAGCAGTCCAGCTGGGACAGGGGCCTACAATGAGCAGTTCTTC.

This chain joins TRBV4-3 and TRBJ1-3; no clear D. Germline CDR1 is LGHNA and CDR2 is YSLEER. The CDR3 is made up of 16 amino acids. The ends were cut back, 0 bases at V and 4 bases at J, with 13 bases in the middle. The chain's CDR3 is CASSQDRIRSGNTIYF. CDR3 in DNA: TGCGCCAGCAGCCAAGATCGAATAAGGTCCGGAAACACCATATATTTT.

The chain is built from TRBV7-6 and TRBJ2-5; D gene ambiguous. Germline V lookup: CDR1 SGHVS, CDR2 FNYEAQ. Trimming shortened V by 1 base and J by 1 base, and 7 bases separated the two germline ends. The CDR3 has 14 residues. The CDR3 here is CASSLVWGQETQYF. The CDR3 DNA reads TGTGCCAGCAGCTTAGTTTGGGGCCAAGAGACCCAGTACTTC.

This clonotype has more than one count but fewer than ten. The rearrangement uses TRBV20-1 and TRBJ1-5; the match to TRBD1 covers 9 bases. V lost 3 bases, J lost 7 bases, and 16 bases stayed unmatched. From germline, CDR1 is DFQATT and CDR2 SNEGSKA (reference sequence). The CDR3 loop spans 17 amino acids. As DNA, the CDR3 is TGCAGTGCTAGCGAGGGGACAGGGACTTTCGGAGGACAGCCCCAGCATTTT. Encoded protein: CSASEGTGTFGGQPQHF.

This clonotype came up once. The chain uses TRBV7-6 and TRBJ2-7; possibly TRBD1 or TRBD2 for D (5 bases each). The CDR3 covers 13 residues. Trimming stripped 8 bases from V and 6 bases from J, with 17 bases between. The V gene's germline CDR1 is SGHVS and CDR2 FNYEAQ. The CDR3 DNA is TGTGCCAGCTGGCCTTTGGGGGACGCCGAGCAGTACTTC. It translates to CASWPLGDAEQYF.

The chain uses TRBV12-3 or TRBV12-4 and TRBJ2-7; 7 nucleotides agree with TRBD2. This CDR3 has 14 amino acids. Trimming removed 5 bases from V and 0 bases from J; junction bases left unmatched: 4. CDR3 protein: CASSPQRGSYEQYF. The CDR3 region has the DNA TGTGCCAGCAGTCCACAGCGGGGCTCCTACGAGCAGTACTTC.

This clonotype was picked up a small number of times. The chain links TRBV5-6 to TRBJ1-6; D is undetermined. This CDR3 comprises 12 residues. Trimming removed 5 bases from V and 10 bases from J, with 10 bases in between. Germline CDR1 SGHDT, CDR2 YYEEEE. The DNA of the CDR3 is TGTGCCAGCAGGGCGTTGGTATCACCCCTCCACTTT. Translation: CASRALVSPLHF.

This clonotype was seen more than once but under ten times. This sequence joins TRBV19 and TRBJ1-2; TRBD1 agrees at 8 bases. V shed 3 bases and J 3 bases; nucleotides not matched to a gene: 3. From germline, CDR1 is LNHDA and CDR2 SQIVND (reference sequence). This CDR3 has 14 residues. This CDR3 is CASSIMTGDYGYTF. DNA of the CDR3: TGTGCCAGTAGTATCATGACAGGGGACTATGGCTACACCTTC.

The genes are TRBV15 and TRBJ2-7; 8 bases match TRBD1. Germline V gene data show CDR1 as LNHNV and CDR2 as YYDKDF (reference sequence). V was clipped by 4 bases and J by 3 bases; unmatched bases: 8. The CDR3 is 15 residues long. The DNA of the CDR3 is TGTGCCACCAGCACCCGGGACAGGCCATACTACGAGCAGTACTTC. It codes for CATSTRDRPYYEQYF.